This entry describes one T cell receptor (beta chain). Its cognate antigen is unknown. This entry belongs to a study of T cell responses to AZD1222 COVID-19 vaccine. Findings and caveats of the study: Increases in Spike-specific TCR breadth and depth were seen after two AZD1222 doses. The donor group comprised mostly white British people and more females; the analysis possibly underestimated clonal diversity.

The method was immunoSEQ multiplex PCR; TCRdb's version includes in-frame clones alone and lacks a portion of them. The repertoire has over 120,000 clones, around 90% of them found once; the top ten carry around 3.8%. The CDR3 has 20 residues. Germline lookup yields CDR1 LGHNA and CDR2 YNFKEQ. Unmatched junction bases numbered 18, after V lost 0 bases and J lost 4 bases. The sequences come from peripheral blood, collected on day 0 of AZD1222 vaccination. This clonotype was obtained from an adult in good health. The rearrangement links TRBV4-2 to TRBJ2-3, with TRBD2 identical over 8 bases. The CDR3 region is CASSQEGVASGLRTADTQYF. The CDR3 nucleotides are TGTGCCAGCAGCCAAGAGGGTGTAGCTAGCGGGTTGCGGACGGCAGATACGCAGTATTTT.